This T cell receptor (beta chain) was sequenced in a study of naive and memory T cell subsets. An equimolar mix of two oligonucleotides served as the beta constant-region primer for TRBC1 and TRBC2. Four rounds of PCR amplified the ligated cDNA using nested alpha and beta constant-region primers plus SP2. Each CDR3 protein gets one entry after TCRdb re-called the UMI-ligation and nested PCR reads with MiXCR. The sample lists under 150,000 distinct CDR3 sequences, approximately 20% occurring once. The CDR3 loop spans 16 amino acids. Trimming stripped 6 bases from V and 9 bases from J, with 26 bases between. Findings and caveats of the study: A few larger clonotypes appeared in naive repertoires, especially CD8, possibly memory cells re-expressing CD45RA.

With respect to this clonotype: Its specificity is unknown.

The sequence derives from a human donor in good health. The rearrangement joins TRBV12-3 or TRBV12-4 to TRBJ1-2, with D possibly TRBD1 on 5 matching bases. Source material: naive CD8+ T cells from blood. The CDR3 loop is CASRLGLELVVPSYTF. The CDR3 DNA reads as TGTGCCAGCAGACTGGGACTGGAACTAGTTGTTCCGAGCTACACCTTC.